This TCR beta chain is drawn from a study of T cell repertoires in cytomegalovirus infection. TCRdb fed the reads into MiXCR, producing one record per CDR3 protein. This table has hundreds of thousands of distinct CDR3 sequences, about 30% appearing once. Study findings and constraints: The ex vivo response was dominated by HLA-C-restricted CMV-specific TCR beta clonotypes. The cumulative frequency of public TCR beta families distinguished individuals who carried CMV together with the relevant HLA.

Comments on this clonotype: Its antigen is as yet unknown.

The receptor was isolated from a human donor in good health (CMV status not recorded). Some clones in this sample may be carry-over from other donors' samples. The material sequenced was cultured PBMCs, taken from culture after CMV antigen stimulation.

CDR3: CASSLDSGGPNEQFF. For the CDR3, the DNA is TGTGCCAGCAGCTTAGATAGCGGGGGCCCCAATGAGCAGTTCTTC. The chain has TRBV7-8 and TRBJ2-1; 9 nucleotides line up with TRBD2. The CDR3 length is 15 residues. V lost 1 base, J lost 6 bases, and 4 bases stayed unmatched. Germline CDR1 is SGHVS and CDR2 is FQNEAQ.